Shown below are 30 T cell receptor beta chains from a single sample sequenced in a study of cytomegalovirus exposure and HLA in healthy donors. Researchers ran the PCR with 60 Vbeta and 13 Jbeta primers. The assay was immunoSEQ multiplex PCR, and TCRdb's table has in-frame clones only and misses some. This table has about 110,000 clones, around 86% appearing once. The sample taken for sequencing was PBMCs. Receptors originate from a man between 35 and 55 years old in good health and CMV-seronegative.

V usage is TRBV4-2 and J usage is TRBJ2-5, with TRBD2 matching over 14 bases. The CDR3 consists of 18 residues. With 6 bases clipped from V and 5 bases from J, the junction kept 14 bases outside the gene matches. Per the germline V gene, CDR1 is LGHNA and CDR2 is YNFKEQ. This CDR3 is CASRNTPGTSGGAETQYF. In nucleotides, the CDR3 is TGTGCCAGCAGAAATACCCCCGGGACTAGCGGGGGTGCGGAGACCCAGTACTTC.

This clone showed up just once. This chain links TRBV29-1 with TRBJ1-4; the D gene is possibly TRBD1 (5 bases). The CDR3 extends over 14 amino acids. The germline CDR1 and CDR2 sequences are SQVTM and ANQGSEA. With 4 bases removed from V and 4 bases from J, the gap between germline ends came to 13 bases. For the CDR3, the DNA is TGCAGCGTTGGGAGAATCGGGGGTAATGAAAAACTGTTTTTT. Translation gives CSVGRIGGNEKLFF.

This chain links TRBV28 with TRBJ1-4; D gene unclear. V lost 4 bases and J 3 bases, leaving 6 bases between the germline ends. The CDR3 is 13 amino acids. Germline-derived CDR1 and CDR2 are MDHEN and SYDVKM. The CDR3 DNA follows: TGTGCCAGCAGTTCCGACTCTAATGAAAAACTGTTTTTT. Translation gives CASSSDSNEKLFF.

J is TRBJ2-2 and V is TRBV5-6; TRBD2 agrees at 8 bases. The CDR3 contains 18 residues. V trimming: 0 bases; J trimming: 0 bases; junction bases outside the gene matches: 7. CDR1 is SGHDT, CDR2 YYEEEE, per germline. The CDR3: CASSLGVAGHPNTGELFF. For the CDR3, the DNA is TGTGCCAGCAGCTTGGGAGTAGCGGGGCATCCGAACACCGGGGAGCTGTTTTTT.

CDR3 sequence reads: CASTPAGQSGGYTF. The CDR3 region has the DNA TGTGCCAGCACCCCAGCGGGACAATCGGGAGGCTACACCTTC. The chain carries TRBV27 and TRBJ1-2; D is possibly TRBD1 (6 bases). The germline CDR1 and CDR2 sequences are MNHEY and SMNVEV (reference sequence). The CDR3 covers 14 residues. Deletions cut 7 bases from V and 8 bases from J, with 20 bases between.

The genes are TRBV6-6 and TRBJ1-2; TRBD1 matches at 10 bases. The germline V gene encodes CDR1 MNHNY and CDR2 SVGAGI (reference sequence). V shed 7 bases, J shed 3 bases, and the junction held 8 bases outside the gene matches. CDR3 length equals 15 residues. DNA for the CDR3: TGTGCCAGCAAATCCGGGACAGGGGTTTACTATGGCTACACCTTC. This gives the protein CASKSGTGVYYGYTF.

The CDR3 spells CARSLGFCSSYNSPLHF. The CDR3 coding sequence is TGTGCCAGAAGCTTGGGTTTCTGTAGCTCCTATAATTCACCCCTCCACTTT. The J gene is TRBJ1-6, the V gene TRBV5-3, with D unresolved. TRBV5-3 is identified as an open reading frame with a role that is uncertain. The CDR3 has 17 residues. Trimming cost V 0 bases and J 0 bases, with 10 bases left between them.

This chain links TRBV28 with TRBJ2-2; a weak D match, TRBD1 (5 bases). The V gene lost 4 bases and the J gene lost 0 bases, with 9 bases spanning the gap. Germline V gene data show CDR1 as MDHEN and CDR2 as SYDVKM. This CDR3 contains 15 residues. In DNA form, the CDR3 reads TGTGCCAGCAGTTGGACAAGCGCGAACACCGGGGAGCTGTTTTTT. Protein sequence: CASSWTSANTGELFF. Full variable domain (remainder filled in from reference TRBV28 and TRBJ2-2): DVKVTQSSRYLVKRTGEKVFLECVQDMDHENMFWYRQDPGLGLRLIYFSYDVKMKEKGDIPEGYSVSREKKERFSLILESASTNQTSMYLCASSWTSANTGELFFGEGSRLTVL.

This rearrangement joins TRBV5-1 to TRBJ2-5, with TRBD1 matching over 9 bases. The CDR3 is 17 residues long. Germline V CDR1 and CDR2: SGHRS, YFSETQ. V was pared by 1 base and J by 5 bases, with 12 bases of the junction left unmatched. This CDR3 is CASSLFLRDRVGETQYF. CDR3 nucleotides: TGCGCCAGCAGCTTGTTCCTCCGGGACAGGGTGGGGGAGACCCAGTACTTC.

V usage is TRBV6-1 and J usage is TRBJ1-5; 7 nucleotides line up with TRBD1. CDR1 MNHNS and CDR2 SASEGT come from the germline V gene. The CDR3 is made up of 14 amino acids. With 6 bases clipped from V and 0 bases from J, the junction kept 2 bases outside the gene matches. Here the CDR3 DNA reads TGTGCCAGCAGACAGGGGCATAGCAATCAGCCCCAGCATTTT. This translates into CASRQGHSNQPQHF.

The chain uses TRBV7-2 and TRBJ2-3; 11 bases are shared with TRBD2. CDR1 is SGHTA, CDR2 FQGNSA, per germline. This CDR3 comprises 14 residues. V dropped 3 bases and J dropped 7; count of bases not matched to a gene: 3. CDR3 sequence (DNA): TGTGCCAGCAGCTTGGGGACTAGCGGCAATACGCAGTATTTT. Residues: CASSLGTSGNTQYF.

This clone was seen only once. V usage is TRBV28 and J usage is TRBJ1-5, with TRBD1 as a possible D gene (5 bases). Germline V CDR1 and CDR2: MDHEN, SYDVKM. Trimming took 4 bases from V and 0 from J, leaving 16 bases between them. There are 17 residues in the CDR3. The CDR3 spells CASSSPSTDYSNQPQHF. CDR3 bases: TGTGCCAGCAGTTCCCCCTCGACAGATTATAGCAATCAGCCCCAGCATTTT. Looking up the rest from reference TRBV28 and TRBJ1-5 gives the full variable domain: DVKVTQSSRYLVKRTGEKVFLECVQDMDHENMFWYRQDPGLGLRLIYFSYDVKMKEKGDIPEGYSVSREKKERFSLILESASTNQTSMYLCASSSPSTDYSNQPQHFGDGTRLSIL.

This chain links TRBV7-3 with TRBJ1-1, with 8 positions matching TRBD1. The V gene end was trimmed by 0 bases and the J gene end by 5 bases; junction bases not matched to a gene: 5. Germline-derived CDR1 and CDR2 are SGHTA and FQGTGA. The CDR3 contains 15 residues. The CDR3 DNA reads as TGTGCCAGCAGCTTAACAAGCGACAGGGGTACTGAAGCTTTCTTT. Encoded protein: CASSLTSDRGTEAFF.

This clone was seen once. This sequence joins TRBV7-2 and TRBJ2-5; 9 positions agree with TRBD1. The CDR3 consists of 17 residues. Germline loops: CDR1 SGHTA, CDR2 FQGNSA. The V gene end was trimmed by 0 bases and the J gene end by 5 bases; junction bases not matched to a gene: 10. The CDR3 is CASSLAQQGASRETQYF. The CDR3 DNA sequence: TGTGCCAGCAGCTTAGCGCAACAGGGGGCGAGTAGGGAGACCCAGTACTTC. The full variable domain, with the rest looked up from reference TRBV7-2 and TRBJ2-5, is GAGVSQSPSNKVTEKGKDVELRCDPISGHTALYWYRQSLGQGLEFLIYFQGNSAPDKSGLPSDRFSAERTGGSVSTLTIQRTQQEDSAVYLCASSLAQQGASRETQYFGPGTRLLVL.

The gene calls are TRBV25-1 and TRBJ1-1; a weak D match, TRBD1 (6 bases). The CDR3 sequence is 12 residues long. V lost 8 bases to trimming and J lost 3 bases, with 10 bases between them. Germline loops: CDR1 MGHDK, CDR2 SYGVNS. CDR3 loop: CASLGQYTEAFF. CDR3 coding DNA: TGTGCCAGCCTAGGACAGTACACTGAAGCTTTCTTT.

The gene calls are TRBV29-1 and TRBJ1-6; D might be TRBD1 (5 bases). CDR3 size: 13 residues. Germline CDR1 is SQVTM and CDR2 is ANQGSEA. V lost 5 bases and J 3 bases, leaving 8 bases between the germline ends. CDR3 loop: CSVQTDYNSPLHF. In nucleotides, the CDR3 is TGCAGCGTTCAGACAGACTATAATTCACCCCTCCACTTT.

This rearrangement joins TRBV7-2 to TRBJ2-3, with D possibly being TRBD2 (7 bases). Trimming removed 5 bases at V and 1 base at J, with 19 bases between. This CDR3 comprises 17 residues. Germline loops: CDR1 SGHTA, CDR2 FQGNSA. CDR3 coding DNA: TGTGCCAGCAGCGGAACCGGGGGGCCGTCTCGCACAGATACGCAGTATTTT. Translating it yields CASSGTGGPSRTDTQYF.

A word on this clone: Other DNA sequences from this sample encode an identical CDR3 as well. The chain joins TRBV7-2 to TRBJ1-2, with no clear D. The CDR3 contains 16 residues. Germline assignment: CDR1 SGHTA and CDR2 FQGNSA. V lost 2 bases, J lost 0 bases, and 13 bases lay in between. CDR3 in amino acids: CASSLSRQTSNYGYTF. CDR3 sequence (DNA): TGTGCCAGCAGCTTATCCCGCCAAACATCTAACTATGGCTACACCTTC.

The CDR3 here is CASSSGVSEQFF. In DNA form, the CDR3 reads TGTGCCAGCAGTTCAGGGGTGAGTGAGCAGTTCTTC. V usage is TRBV28 and J usage is TRBJ2-1; TRBD1 is a possible D gene (6 bases). Germline V gives CDR1 MDHEN, CDR2 SYDVKM. With 4 bases removed from V and 9 bases from J, the gap between germline ends came to 10 bases. This CDR3 is built from 12 residues.

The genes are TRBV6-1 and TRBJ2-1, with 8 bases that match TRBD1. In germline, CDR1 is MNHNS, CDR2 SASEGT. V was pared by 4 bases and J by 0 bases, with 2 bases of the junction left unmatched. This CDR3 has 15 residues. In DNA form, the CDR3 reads TGTGCCAGCAGTGTTACAGGGGGCTCCTACAATGAGCAGTTCTTC. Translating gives CASSVTGGSYNEQFF.

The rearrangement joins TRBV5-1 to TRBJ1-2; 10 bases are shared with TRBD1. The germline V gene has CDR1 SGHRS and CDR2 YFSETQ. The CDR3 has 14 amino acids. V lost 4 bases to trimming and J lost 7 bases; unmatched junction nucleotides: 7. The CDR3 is CASSPRQGAAGYTF. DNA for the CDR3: TGCGCCAGCAGCCCGCGACAGGGGGCCGCTGGCTACACCTTC.

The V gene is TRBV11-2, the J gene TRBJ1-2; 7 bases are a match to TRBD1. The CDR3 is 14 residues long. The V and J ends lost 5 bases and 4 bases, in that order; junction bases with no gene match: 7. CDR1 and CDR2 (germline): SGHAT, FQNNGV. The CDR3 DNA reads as TGTGCCAGCAGCATATCAGGGGGAGGCTATGGCTACACCTTC. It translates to CASSISGGGYGYTF. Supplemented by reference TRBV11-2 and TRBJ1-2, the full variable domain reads EAGVAQSPRYKIIEKRQSVAFWCNPISGHATLYWYQQILGQGPKLLIQFQNNGVVDDSQLPKDRFSAERLKGVDSTLKIQPAKLEDSAVYLCASSISGGGYGYTFGSGTRLTVV.

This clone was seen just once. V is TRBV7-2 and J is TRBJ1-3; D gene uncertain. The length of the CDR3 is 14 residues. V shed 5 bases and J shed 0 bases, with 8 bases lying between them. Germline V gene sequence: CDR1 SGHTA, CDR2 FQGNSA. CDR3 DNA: TGTGCCAGCAGCCGAGAGAGCTCTGGAAACACCATATATTTT. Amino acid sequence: CASSRESSGNTIYF.

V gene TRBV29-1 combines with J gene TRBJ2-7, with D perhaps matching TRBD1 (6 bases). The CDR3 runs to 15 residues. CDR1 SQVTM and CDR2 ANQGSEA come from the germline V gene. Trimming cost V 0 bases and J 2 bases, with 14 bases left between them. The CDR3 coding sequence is TGCAGCGTTGAAGATTCAGGCAGGGGAACCTACGAGCAGTACTTC. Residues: CSVEDSGRGTYEQYF.

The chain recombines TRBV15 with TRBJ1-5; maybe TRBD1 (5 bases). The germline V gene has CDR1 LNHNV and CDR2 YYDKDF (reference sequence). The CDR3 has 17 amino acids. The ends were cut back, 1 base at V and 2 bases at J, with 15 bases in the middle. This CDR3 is CATSRVSGGRGNQPQHF. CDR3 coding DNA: TGTGCCACCAGCAGAGTTTCCGGGGGAAGGGGCAATCAGCCCCAGCATTTT.

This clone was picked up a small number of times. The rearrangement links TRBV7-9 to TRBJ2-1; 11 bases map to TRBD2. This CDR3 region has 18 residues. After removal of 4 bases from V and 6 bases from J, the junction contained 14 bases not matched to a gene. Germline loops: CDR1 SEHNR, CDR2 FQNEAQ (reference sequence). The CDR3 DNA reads TGTGCCAGCAGCTCTAGGGTCGGGGGGACTAGCGGACTCAATGAGCAGTTCTTC. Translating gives CASSSRVGGTSGLNEQFF.

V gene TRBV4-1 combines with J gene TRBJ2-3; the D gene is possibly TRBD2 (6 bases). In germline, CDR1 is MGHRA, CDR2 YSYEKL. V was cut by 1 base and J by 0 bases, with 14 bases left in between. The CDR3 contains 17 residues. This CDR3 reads CASSQASGGSSTDTQYF. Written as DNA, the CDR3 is TGCGCCAGCAGCCAAGCCTCCGGGGGTTCTAGCACAGATACGCAGTATTTT.

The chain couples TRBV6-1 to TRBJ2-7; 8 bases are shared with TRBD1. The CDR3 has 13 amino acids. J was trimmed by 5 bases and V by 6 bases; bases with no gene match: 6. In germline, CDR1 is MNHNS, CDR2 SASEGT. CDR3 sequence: CASSPGGNHEQYF. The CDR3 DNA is TGTGCCAGCAGCCCAGGGGGCAATCACGAGCAGTACTTC.

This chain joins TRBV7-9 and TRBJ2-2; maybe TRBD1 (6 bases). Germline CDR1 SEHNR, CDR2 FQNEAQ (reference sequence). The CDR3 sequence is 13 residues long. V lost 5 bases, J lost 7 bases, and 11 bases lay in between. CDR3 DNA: TGTGCCAGCAGCCCCGAGGGGGTCGGGGAGCTGTTTTTT. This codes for CASSPEGVGELFF.

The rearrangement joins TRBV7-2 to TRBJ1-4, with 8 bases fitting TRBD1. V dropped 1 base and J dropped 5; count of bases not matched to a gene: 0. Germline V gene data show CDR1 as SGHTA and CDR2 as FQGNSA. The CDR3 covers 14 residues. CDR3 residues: CASSLGQGNEKLFF. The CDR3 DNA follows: TGTGCCAGCAGCTTAGGACAGGGGAATGAAAAACTGTTTTTT.